Many counts were recorded for the clone carrying this T cell receptor (beta chain). Its matching antigen is unknown. This record comes from a study of T-cell memory formation after mild COVID-19. Study observations and caveats: The study found contracting CD4+ clones mainly in CM and EM and contracting CD8+ clones in EMRA. Within pre-infection memory, some responding clones were found, suggesting cross-reactive memory joined. Whether day 37 second-wave clones are SARS-CoV-2-specific was not confirmed. Clones that contracted from day 15 to 85 were balanced CD4/CD8, while later expanders leaned CD4+.

TCRdb independently ran MiXCR on the 5' RACE reads; one entry per CDR3 protein. In the table there are a few hundred thousand distinct CDR3 sequences, more than 15% of which are singletons. The CDR3 covers 14 residues. Germline values: CDR1 KGHSH, CDR2 LQKENI. V lost 2 bases and J 3 bases, leaving 8 bases between the germline ends. The sequenced sample consisted of PBMCs or a T cell subset sorted from them (not recorded which). This sequence was found in a man between 18 and 29 years old who had mild COVID-19 (a few samples of this study predate the infection). Cell type and time point are not known. The rearrangement joins TRBV18 to TRBJ1-3; no firm D call. CDR3 coding DNA: TGTGCCAGCTCACCAACGGGATTTGGAAACACCATATATTTT. It translates to CASSPTGFGNTIYF.